This T cell receptor beta chain emerged from a study of T cell changes during pregnancy in multiple sclerosis. The CDR3 has 15 amino acids. V lost 3 bases, J lost 8 bases, and 16 bases lay in between. The germline V gene has CDR1 LNHDA and CDR2 SQIVND (reference sequence). Here immunoSEQ multiplex PCR was the method, and the copy in TCRdb shows in-frame clones only, minus some. The data show 100,000 to 140,000 clones, just under 95% seen once. The TCR originated in a female donor in good health, enrolled as a control in a pregnancy study. Sample: peripheral blood, taken in the third trimester of pregnancy. This sequence joins TRBV19 and TRBJ1-4; possibly TRBD1 for D (5 bases). In DNA, the CDR3 is TGTGCCAGTAGTATTCAGGGTTGGGCTCAGGAAAAACTGTTTTTT. It is translated as CASSIQGWAQEKLFF.